These T cell receptor beta chains were read from a single sample in a study of human thymus T cells. Assay: immunoSEQ multiplex PCR; the TCRdb copy retains only in-frame clones and omits some. The sample lists under 150,000 clones; approximately 96% were seen once. The source material was thymus tissue. The receptors derive from a boy in the first two years of life with a congenital heart defect but otherwise immunologically healthy. The CDR3 runs from the conserved cysteine through the conserved F or W. The D gene is left open where the match is weak. The size of a clone is reported for some rows only, either as once, few or many, or as a class for expanded clones.

length: 16
J: TRBJ1-3
D: TRBD1
V: TRBV2
size: -
DNA: TGTGCCAGCAGTGAAGGGGGACAGGGATACGGAAACACCATATATTTT
CDR3: CASSEGGQGYGNTIYF

length: 16
J: TRBJ1-1
D: TRBD1
V: TRBV14
size: -
DNA: TGTGCCAGCAGCCACGGACAGGGGAGGATGAACACTGAAGCTTTCTTT
CDR3: CASSHGQGRMNTEAFF

length: 13
J: TRBJ1-2
D: -
V: TRBV30
size: -
DNA: TGTGCCTGGAGTCTGAGGGGTGGCTATGGCTACACCTTC
CDR3: CAWSLRGGYGYTF

length: 14
J: TRBJ1-1
D: TRBD1
V: TRBV27
size: once
DNA: TGTGCCAGCCTCAGGGGGGGCCTTAACACTGAAGCTTTCTTT
CDR3: CASLRGGLNTEAFF

length: 13
J: TRBJ1-1
D: -
V: TRBV9
size: -
DNA: TGTGCCAGCTCCCAGGGGTCAGGGTTTGAAGCTTTCTTT
CDR3: CASSQGSGFEAFF

length: 13
J: TRBJ2-3
D: -
V: TRBV19
size: -
DNA: TGTGCCACCATGCAGGGGGAGGAAGATACGCAGTATTTT
CDR3: CATMQGEEDTQYF

length: 16
J: TRBJ1-1
D: -
V: TRBV27
size: -
DNA: TGTGCCAGCAGTTTATCCCCCCTGGGCCTGGGCACTGAAGCTTTCTTT
CDR3: CASSLSPLGLGTEAFF

length: 12
J: TRBJ1-1
D: -
V: TRBV11-2
size: -
DNA: TGTGCCAGCAGCTCCGACGTGGGCCAAGCTTTCTTT
CDR3: CASSSDVGQAFF

length: 16
J: TRBJ2-7
D: TRBD2
V: TRBV27
size: -
DNA: TGTGCCAGCAGTCCTAATGGGCGGGGGGGCATTTGGGAGCAGTACTTC
CDR3: CASSPNGRGGIWEQYF

length: 16
J: TRBJ2-7
D: TRBD2
V: TRBV28
size: once
DNA: TGTGCCAGCACCGGAGGAGGGACTAGCAGACAGAACGAGCAGTACTTC
CDR3: CASTGGGTSRQNEQYF

length: 14
J: TRBJ1-3
D: -
V: TRBV6-1
size: -
DNA: TGTGCCAGCAGTGAACAGCAGATTGGAAACACCATATATTTT
CDR3: CASSEQQIGNTIYF

length: 14
J: TRBJ1-3
D: -
V: TRBV5-6
size: -
DNA: TGTGCCAGCAGCCCAGGGTCGGCTGGAAACACCATATATTTT
CDR3: CASSPGSAGNTIYF

length: 14
J: TRBJ1-6
D: -
V: TRBV30
size: -
DNA: TGTGCCTGGAGTGTATTGGAGGATAATTCACCCCTCCACTTT
CDR3: CAWSVLEDNSPLHF

length: 15
J: TRBJ1-2
D: TRBD1
V: TRBV5-6
size: -
DNA: TGTGCCAGCAGCTTGACCGGGACAGGGGACTATGGCTACACCTTC
CDR3: CASSLTGTGDYGYTF

length: 13
J: TRBJ1-2
D: TRBD1
V: TRBV9
size: few
DNA: TGTGCCAGCAGCCGACAGGGGGCATTTGGCTACACCTTC
CDR3: CASSRQGAFGYTF

length: 14
J: TRBJ2-7
D: -
V: TRBV30
size: -
DNA: TGTGCCTGGAGTGTACTCAGGGGCGGAGACGAGCAGTACTTC
CDR3: CAWSVLRGGDEQYF

length: 12
J: TRBJ1-2
D: -
V: TRBV25-1
size: -
DNA: TGTGCCAGCAGTCCCCCGGAAGGGGGCTACACCTTC
CDR3: CASSPPEGGYTF

length: 13
J: TRBJ1-1
D: -
V: TRBV6-5
size: once
DNA: TGTGCCAGCAGTCCTGGCAGGGGCGCTGAAGCTTTCTTT
CDR3: CASSPGRGAEAFF

length: 11
J: TRBJ2-5
D: -
V: TRBV21-1
size: -
DNA: TGTGCCAGCAGCAAAGGGGGACAGCAGTACTTC
CDR3: CASSKGGQQYF

length: 16
J: TRBJ1-2
D: TRBD1
V: TRBV5-8
size: -
DNA: TGTGCCAGCAGCTTGGTGTGGCAGGGGGCCGGCTATGGCTACACCTTC
CDR3: CASSLVWQGAGYGYTF

length: 15
J: TRBJ1-1
D: TRBD1
V: TRBV27
size: -
DNA: TGTGCCAGCAGTAGAGGACAGGGCGAGGACACTGAAGCTTTCTTT
CDR3: CASSRGQGEDTEAFF

length: 15
J: TRBJ2-6
D: -
V: TRBV5-1
size: -
DNA: TGCGCCAGCAGCTTGGGGGGCGCTGGGGCCAACGTCCTGACTTTC
CDR3: CASSLGGAGANVLTF

length: 14
J: TRBJ1-2
D: -
V: TRBV27
size: -
DNA: TGTGCCAGCAGTTCCACCGGGGGTCCTGGGGGCTACACCTTC
CDR3: CASSSTGGPGGYTF

length: 17
J: TRBJ2-3
D: TRBD1
V: TRBV4-2
size: -
DNA: TGTGCCAGCAGCCAAGGGGACAGGGGCCCTGCGACAGATACGCAGTATTTT
CDR3: CASSQGDRGPATDTQYF

length: 18
J: TRBJ2-1
D: TRBD2
V: TRBV11-2
size: -
DNA: TGTGCCAGCAGCTTAGTCCGTAGCGGGCGTAGCTCCTACAATGAGCAGTTCTTC
CDR3: CASSLVRSGRSSYNEQFF

length: 16
J: TRBJ2-7
D: TRBD1
V: TRBV7-2
size: once
DNA: TGTGCCAGCAGCAACCGACAGGGTACCCCTTCCTACGAGCAGTACTTC
CDR3: CASSNRQGTPSYEQYF

length: 15
J: TRBJ2-7
D: TRBD1
V: TRBV5-1
size: -
DNA: TGCGCCAGCAGCCACACAGGGGATTGGTTGGAGGAGCAGTACTTC
CDR3: CASSHTGDWLEEQYF

length: 15
J: TRBJ2-7
D: -
V: TRBV2
size: -
DNA: TGTGCCAGCAGTGAATCGCTAGTCTCGGTTCGCGAGCAGTACTTC
CDR3: CASSESLVSVREQYF

length: 15
J: TRBJ1-2
D: TRBD1
V: TRBV5-6
size: -
DNA: TGTGCCAGCAGCTTGGCCGGGACAGAGGACTATGGCTACACCTTC
CDR3: CASSLAGTEDYGYTF

length: 19
J: TRBJ1-2
D: -
V: TRBV7-2
size: -
DNA: TGTGCCAGCAGCTTAGAGGGAGGGGAAATCGCGCTCTCTAACTATGGCTACACCTTC
CDR3: CASSLEGGEIALSNYGYTF

length: 15
J: TRBJ2-3
D: -
V: TRBV10-3
size: -
DNA: TGTGCCATCAGTGATCGGGCAGGAAGCACAGATACGCAGTATTTT
CDR3: CAISDRAGSTDTQYF

length: 16
J: TRBJ1-2
D: TRBD1
V: TRBV9
size: -
DNA: TGTGCCAGCAGCCTTCCGCGGGGACAGGGTCGGGCGGGCTACACCTTC
CDR3: CASSLPRGQGRAGYTF

length: 15
J: TRBJ2-5
D: -
V: TRBV30
size: -
DNA: TGTGCCTGGATCCCCGGGCCGTACGGGCCGGGGGCCCAGTACTTC
CDR3: CAWIPGPYGPGAQYF

length: 14
J: TRBJ2-3
D: -
V: TRBV4-2
size: -
DNA: TGTGCCAGCAGAGGCGGGGAGCTCACAGATACGCAGTATTTT
CDR3: CASRGGELTDTQYF

length: 13
J: TRBJ2-7
D: -
V: TRBV5-6
size: -
DNA: TGTGCCAGCAGCTTGTACAGCTCCTACGAGCAGTACTTC
CDR3: CASSLYSSYEQYF

length: 15
J: TRBJ2-7
D: -
V: TRBV9
size: -
DNA: TGTGCCAGCAGCCTCTCGGGTAGCGGCTCCTACGAGCAGTACTTC
CDR3: CASSLSGSGSYEQYF

length: 16
J: TRBJ2-7
D: TRBD2
V: TRBV4-3
size: -
DNA: TGCGCCAGCAGCCAAGATAGGACTAGCGGGGGGTACGAGCAGTACTTC
CDR3: CASSQDRTSGGYEQYF

length: 15
J: TRBJ1-1
D: -
V: TRBV6-9
size: -
DNA: TGTGCCAGCAGTTATTGTGGTGTTTGGAACACTGAAGCTTTCTTT
CDR3: CASSYCGVWNTEAFF

length: 14
J: TRBJ2-2
D: TRBD1
V: TRBV18
size: once
DNA: TGTGCCAGCTCACGGGACAGGGGAACCGGGGAGCTGTTTTTT
CDR3: CASSRDRGTGELFF

length: 14
J: TRBJ2-5
D: TRBD2
V: TRBV10-3
size: -
DNA: TGTGCCATTGACTCCGGGGGGGCGAGGGAGACCCAGTACTTC
CDR3: CAIDSGGARETQYF

length: 16
J: TRBJ1-1
D: -
V: TRBV6-1
size: -
DNA: TGTGCCAGCAGTGAAAGGGAGGAACATTGGAACACTGAAGCTTTCTTT
CDR3: CASSEREEHWNTEAFF

length: 17
J: TRBJ2-2
D: -
V: TRBV10-3
size: -
DNA: TGTGCCATCAGTGAGTCGAGTACAGGAGCTAGATCCGGGGAGCTGTTTTTT
CDR3: CAISESSTGARSGELFF

length: 15
J: TRBJ2-2
D: -
V: TRBV4-3
size: -
DNA: TGCGCCAGCAGCCAAGATCTTGAAAGAGACGGGGAGCTGTTTTTT
CDR3: CASSQDLERDGELFF

length: 11
J: TRBJ1-4
D: TRBD1
V: TRBV6-5
size: -
DNA: TGTGCCAGCAGTGACAGGGCGCCGCTGTTTTTT
CDR3: CASSDRAPLFF

length: 15
J: TRBJ1-2
D: TRBD1
V: TRBV4-1
size: -
DNA: TGCGCCAGCAGCCGAGGACAGGGTGGGAAGAGTGGCTACACCTTC
CDR3: CASSRGQGGKSGYTF